The T cell receptor (beta chain) under discussion was sequenced for a study of Ad26.COV2.S vaccination and SARS-CoV-2 variants. In the study overall: The COV1001 Ad26.COV2.S trial arm included the donor.

The treatment was: some 20 received Ad26.COV2.S at low or high dose, single or two shots; roughly five received placebo; per-sample allocation not given. Samples came from day 63 after the first vaccine or placebo injection. This CDR3 comprises 17 residues. The germline V gene has CDR1 LGHDT and CDR2 YNNKEL (reference sequence). V lost 5 bases to trimming and J lost 2 bases, with 21 bases between them. The data were produced by immunoSEQ multiplex PCR, yet TCRdb's version contains in-frame clones alone and is incomplete. The data hold over 300,000 clones, with about four fifths observed a single time.

The material was peripheral blood, obtained in a trial of Ad26.COV2.S vaccine versus placebo. The chain is built from TRBV3-1 (or the pseudogene TRBV3-2) and TRBJ1-1, with D possibly matching TRBD1 (5 bases). The sequence derives from a person aged 18-60 years who received the Ad26.COV2.S COVID-19 vaccine or a placebo. The CDR3 spells CASSYNRAGTRNTEAFF. CDR3 nucleotide sequence: TGTGCCAGCAGCTATAATCGAGCCGGGACTAGAAACACTGAAGCTTTCTTT.